The 13 T cell receptor beta chains listed next were all sequenced from one sample in a study of cytomegalovirus exposure and HLA in healthy donors (dated by TCRdb to about 2017). The library was generated by the immunoSEQ multiplex PCR assay. For the multiplex PCR, a mixture combining 60 forward primers for TCR Vbeta segments and 13 reverse primers for TCR Jbeta segments was used. TCRdb obtained this table from immuneACCESS and retained in-frame rearrangements with V and J assigned. These tables miss some clones; where compared with another copy, unresolved V genes account for less than half of the shortfall, and the remainder is unexplained. This sample lists some 110,000 clones; approximately 75% were detected once. The ten largest clones capture 4% to 5% of the sample. Sequenced input: PBMCs. The source of these receptors is a man in his forties or fifties in good health and CMV-seropositive.

This chain connects TRBV2 to TRBJ2-2; 13 bases are a match to TRBD2. Per germline, CDR1 SNHLY and CDR2 FYNNEI. After removal of 6 bases from V and 4 bases from J, the junction contained 5 bases not matched to a gene. CDR3 size: 16 residues. The CDR3 region has the DNA TGTGCCAGCAGAGCGGGACTAGCGGGAATCACCGGGGAGCTGTTTTTT. This gives the protein CASRAGLAGITGELFF.

This chain uses TRBV7-6 with TRBJ2-5; 8 bases match TRBD2. Losses at the gene ends were 5 bases for V and 6 bases for J; bases not matched to a gene: 14. The CDR3 is 16 residues long. CDR1 SGHVS and CDR2 FNYEAQ come from the germline V gene. The CDR3 bases are TGTGCCAGCAGCCCTACCGGGGGGGGAGCGATAAAGACCCAGTACTTC. It codes for CASSPTGGGAIKTQYF.

The gene calls are TRBV5-8 and TRBJ1-4, with D possibly TRBD1 on 6 matching bases. V lost 2 bases and J 7 bases, leaving 9 bases between the germline ends. Germline V gives CDR1 SGHTS, CDR2 YDEGEE. The CDR3 loop spans 13 amino acids. The CDR3 sequence: CASSFTGPEKLFF. CDR3 DNA sequence: TGTGCCAGCAGCTTTACAGGGCCTGAAAAACTGTTTTTT.

J is TRBJ2-7 and V is TRBV4-2; 10 positions agree with TRBD2. This CDR3 has 16 amino acids. Germline lookup yields CDR1 LGHNA and CDR2 YNFKEQ. The V and J ends lost 0 bases and 4 bases, in that order; junction bases with no gene match: 6. CDR3 region: CASSQESSGGAYEQYF. In nucleotides, the CDR3 is TGTGCCAGCAGCCAAGAATCGAGCGGGGGGGCTTACGAGCAGTACTTC.

The genes are TRBV27 and TRBJ1-2; perhaps TRBD1 as D (6 bases). The CDR3 covers 16 residues. Germline lookup yields CDR1 MNHEY and CDR2 SMNVEV (reference sequence). V was cut by 3 bases and J by 8 bases, with 22 bases left in between. CDR3 nucleotide sequence: TGTGCCAGCAGTTTCTTCAGGGCGGGGGGCGCGGGGGGCTACACCTTC. Its translation is CASSFFRAGGAGGYTF.

This CDR3 reads CASKGDNLLSYEQYF. The DNA for the CDR3 is TGTGCCAGCAAGGGGGACAACCTTCTCTCCTACGAGCAGTACTTC. The V gene is TRBV6-1, the J gene TRBJ2-7; maybe TRBD1 (6 bases). The germline V gene encodes CDR1 MNHNS and CDR2 SASEGT. This CDR3 comprises 15 residues. V was pared by 7 bases and J by 0 bases, with 16 bases between.

The chain links TRBV6-5 to TRBJ1-6; 10 bases are shared with TRBD1. The J segment lost 12 bases and the V segment lost 8 bases, leaving 7 bases of the junction unmatched. The CDR3 extends over 13 amino acids. Germline V CDR1 and CDR2: MNHEY, SVGAGI. For the CDR3, the DNA is TGTGCCAGCGCGGGACAGGGGAGTATACCCCTCCACTTT. This gives the protein CASAGQGSIPLHF.

The genes are TRBV9 and TRBJ2-3, with TRBD2 matching over 8 bases. Germline CDR1 reads SGDLS; CDR2 reads YYNGEE. V gave up 0 bases and J gave up 1 base; unmatched junction bases: 4. CDR3 size: 16 residues. CDR3 loop: CASSVDLRGGTDTQYF. DNA for the CDR3: TGTGCCAGCAGCGTAGATTTGCGGGGGGGCACAGATACGCAGTATTTT.

This clone was found once. The genes are TRBV28 and TRBJ1-2; TRBD1 aligns across 7 bases. Germline assignment: CDR1 MDHEN and CDR2 SYDVKM. CDR3 length: 13 residues. V lost 8 bases to trimming and J lost 0 bases; unmatched junction nucleotides: 3. In DNA, the CDR3 is TGTGCCAGCCGGGACAGTGCTAACTATGGCTACACCTTC. Its translation is CASRDSANYGYTF.

CDR3 coding DNA: TGTGCCAGCAGCCCAATCGGGACAGGGTCGAGCACTGAAGCTTTCTTT. It encodes CASSPIGTGSSTEAFF. The J gene is TRBJ1-1, the V gene TRBV4-2; 9 bases agree with TRBD1. V dropped 4 bases and J dropped 4; count of bases not matched to a gene: 10. Germline V gene lookup returns CDR1 LGHNA and CDR2 YNFKEQ. CDR3 length equals 16 residues.

V is TRBV18 and J is TRBJ1-2, with D possibly TRBD1 on 6 matching bases. Germline V gene sequence: CDR1 KGHSH, CDR2 LQKENI. Trimming removed 2 bases at V and 5 bases at J, with 18 bases between. This CDR3 comprises 16 residues. CDR3 loop: CASSPVVSDRPYGYTF. The CDR3 DNA reads as TGTGCCAGCTCACCAGTAGTTAGTGACAGGCCTTATGGCTACACCTTC.

The V and J genes are TRBV30 and TRBJ1-3; TRBD1 matches at 12 bases. The V segment lost 3 bases and the J segment 8 bases; nucleotides outside the gene matches: 5. This CDR3 contains 14 residues. Germline V gene lookup returns CDR1 GTSNPN and CDR2 SVGIG (reference sequence). The CDR3 spells CAWRGQGAGYTIYF. DNA of the CDR3: TGTGCCTGGAGGGGACAGGGGGCAGGTTACACCATATATTTT.

This clone was observed a handful of times. The chain is built from TRBV25-1 and TRBJ1-2, with 8 bases that match TRBD1. From germline, CDR1 is MGHDK and CDR2 SYGVNS. V lost 6 bases, J lost 8 bases, and 17 bases stayed unmatched. This CDR3 spans 16 amino acids. This chain's CDR3 is CASSEGAGGAFKGYTF. CDR3 in DNA: TGTGCCAGCAGCGAGGGAGCAGGGGGCGCGTTTAAAGGCTACACCTTC.